What follows are 17 T cell receptor beta chains derived from one specimen sequenced in a study of blood T cells in healthy people across ages. Through a sample-barcoded 5' primer and a J-beta primer mix, a second PCR was run for roughly 7 to 12 cycles. TCRdb independently ran MiXCR on the 5' RACE reads; one entry per CDR3 protein. The data contain roughly 650,000 distinct CDR3 sequences, 32% of them singletons. The sample was blood. The receptors stem from an elderly woman in good health.

This clonotype was detected only a few times. This rearrangement joins TRBV20-1 to TRBJ1-6; no clear D gene. There are 14 residues in the CDR3. In germline, CDR1 is DFQATT, CDR2 SNEGSKA (reference sequence). V was shortened by 0 bases and J by 9 bases, with 12 bases between the two germline ends. The CDR3 here is CSARDAGETSPLHF. Written as DNA, the CDR3 is TGCAGTGCTAGAGATGCCGGGGAGACTTCACCCCTCCACTTT.

This clonotype was detected many times. V usage is TRBV19 and J usage is TRBJ2-7; D perhaps matches TRBD2 (6 bases). This CDR3 has 16 amino acids. V lost 5 bases and J lost 3, with 20 bases in between. CDR1 is LNHDA, CDR2 SQIVND, per germline (reference sequence). The CDR3 sequence: CASSGGRGTPSYEQYF. CDR3 in DNA: TGTGCCAGTAGTGGTGGAAGAGGGACTCCTAGCTACGAGCAGTACTTC.

V gene TRBV9 combines with J gene TRBJ1-4; no definite D call. The V gene lost 2 bases and the J gene lost 8 bases, with 10 bases spanning the gap. This CDR3 region has 13 residues. CDR1 and CDR2 (germline): SGDLS, YYNGEE. In DNA, the CDR3 is TGTGCCAGCAGCGTTTCGGACGAGGAAAAACTGTTTTTT. This sequence encodes CASSVSDEEKLFF. Using reference TRBV9 and TRBJ1-4 for the parts outside the CDR3, the full variable domain is DSGVTQTPKHLITATGQRVTLRCSPRSGDLSVYWYQQSLDQGLQFLIQYYNGEERAKGNILERFSAQQFPDLHSELNLSSLELGDSALYFCASSVSDEEKLFFGSGTQLSVL.

The chain is built from TRBV7-3 and TRBJ2-7; 8 nucleotides align to TRBD1. The CDR3 has 14 residues. CDR1 and CDR2 (germline): SGHTA, FQGTGA. The V segment lost 5 bases and the J segment 5 bases; nucleotides outside the gene matches: 8. CDR3 in amino acids: CASSTTGGQDEQYF. In DNA, the CDR3 is TGTGCCAGCAGCACAACAGGGGGTCAGGACGAGCAGTACTTC.

This clonotype was picked up a small number of times. This chain joins TRBV7-2 and TRBJ2-2; D gene ambiguous. The V and J ends lost 5 bases and 5 bases respectively, with 6 bases between them. The CDR3 spans 12 residues. Germline-derived CDR1 and CDR2 are SGHTA and FQGNSA. This chain's CDR3 is CASSHDTGELFF. Here the CDR3 DNA reads TGTGCCAGCAGCCATGATACCGGGGAGCTGTTTTTT.

The CDR3 protein is CASSPRQGVGYGYTF. As DNA, the CDR3 is TGTGCCAGCAGCCCGAGACAGGGAGTTGGGTATGGCTACACCTTC. The gene calls are TRBV5-5 and TRBJ1-2; TRBD1 agrees at 7 bases. The CDR3 contains 15 residues. The V segment lost 4 bases and the J segment 5 bases; nucleotides outside the gene matches: 11. Per germline, CDR1 SGHKS and CDR2 YYEKEE (reference sequence). The full variable domain, rest sourced from reference TRBV5-5 and TRBJ1-2, is DAGVTQSPTHLIKTRGQQVTLRCSPISGHKSVSWYQQVLGQGPQFIFQYYEKEERGRGNFPDRFSARQFPNYSSELNVNALLLGDSALYLCASSPRQGVGYGYTFGSGTRLTVV.

In its sample, this clonotype was seen many times. This chain links TRBV2 with TRBJ2-7; D might be TRBD1 or TRBD2, each matching 6 bases. The CDR3 covers 13 residues. V was trimmed by 4 bases and J by 0 bases, leaving 7 bases between them. The germline CDR1 and CDR2 sequences are SNHLY and FYNNEI. The CDR3 sequence is CASSGGASYEQYF. CDR3 in DNA: TGTGCCAGCAGTGGGGGGGCCTCCTACGAGCAGTACTTC.

Concerning this clonotype: A much larger clonotype is one base distant, so this may be a read error. The chain has TRBV3-1 and TRBJ2-1, with 8 bases fitting TRBD2. The CDR3 consists of 16 residues. Germline CDR1 and CDR2: LGHDT and YNNKEL (reference sequence). V shed 1 base and J 6 bases; nucleotides not matched to a gene: 8. The CDR3, as DNA: TGTGCCAGCAGCCAAGCCCTCGGGGGGGCCCGCAATGAGCAGTTCTTC. It encodes CASSQALGGARNEQFF.

In its sample, this clonotype was seen many times. This chain uses TRBV9 with TRBJ2-1; 9 nucleotides align to TRBD2. V was clipped by 0 bases and J by 5 bases; unmatched bases: 3. The CDR3 is made up of 15 amino acids. CDR1 and CDR2 from the germline V gene are SGDLS and YYNGEE. The CDR3 DNA sequence: TGTGCCAGCAGCGTAGGCGGGGGGGCCCACAATGAGCAGTTCTTC. Its translation: CASSVGGGAHNEQFF.

This chain links TRBV9 with TRBJ2-1, with a weak D call TRBD1 (6 bases). The CDR3 length is 14 residues. V was trimmed by 3 bases and J by 5 bases, leaving 12 bases between them. Germline V gene lookup returns CDR1 SGDLS and CDR2 YYNGEE. Here the CDR3 reads CASSAQGRHNEQFF. DNA of the CDR3: TGTGCCAGCAGCGCACAGGGTAGGCACAATGAGCAGTTCTTC.

This clonotype occurred many times. The rearrangement joins TRBV10-3 to TRBJ1-2; possible D gene TRBD1, 5 bases. The CDR3 runs 14 residues. The germline CDR1 and CDR2 sequences are ENHRY and SYGVKD. With 5 bases removed from V and 5 bases from J, the gap between germline ends came to 15 bases. The CDR3 DNA sequence: TGTGCCATCAGTAAGACCGGGACTGAGTATGGCTACACCTTC. Its translation is CAISKTGTEYGYTF.

As for this clonotype: This could be a read error, since a much larger clone is one nucleotide away. The CDR3 DNA follows: TGTGCCAGCGTTTCCTCTACAGATACGCAGTGTTTT. Translated, it gives CASVSSTDTQCF. This chain joins TRBV7-3 and TRBJ2-3, with unresolved D. CDR3 length equals 12 residues. CDR1 SGHTA and CDR2 FQGTGA come from the germline V gene.

This clonotype was counted ten times or more. The junction departs from the called germline gene at one end, perhaps through a read error. The rearrangement joins TRBV4-1 to TRBJ2-4; D is undetermined. The CDR3 consists of 16 residues. Germline V CDR1 and CDR2: MGHRA, YSYEKL. The CDR3: CASSQIGSLAKNIQYF. The CDR3 DNA reads as TGTGCCAGCAGCCAGATAGGGTCCTTAGCCAAAAACATTCAGTACTTC.

This clonotype has at least ten counts. The chain recombines TRBV20-1 with TRBJ2-3; TRBD1 matches 8 bases. The V gene end was trimmed by 2 bases and the J gene end by 0 bases; junction bases not matched to a gene: 7. The length of the CDR3 is 16 residues. CDR1 and CDR2 (germline): DFQATT, SNEGSKA (reference sequence). CDR3 residues: CSARSIRDRSTDTQYF. CDR3 sequence (DNA): TGCAGTGCTAGATCAATCCGGGACAGGAGCACAGATACGCAGTATTTT.

This clonotype was recorded at least ten times. The chain has TRBV28 and TRBJ1-2, with a possible D match to TRBD1 (5 bases). Germline CDR1 and CDR2: MDHEN and SYDVKM. The CDR3 has 14 amino acids. Trimming removed 8 bases at V and 1 base at J, with 14 bases between. DNA of the CDR3: TGTGCCAGCGGGCAGGGAAGGTTTAACTATGGCTACACCTTC. It yields the protein CASGQGRFNYGYTF.

V usage is TRBV2 and J usage is TRBJ1-5; possibly TRBD1 for D (6 bases). This CDR3 is 13 amino acids long. In germline, CDR1 is SNHLY, CDR2 FYNNEI. Between the trimmed V and J ends, which lost 6 bases and 7 bases, there was a span of 13 bases. In DNA, the CDR3 is TGTGCCAGCAGCCAGGGGCGTTCGCAGCCCCAGCATTTT. This encodes CASSQGRSQPQHF.

This clonotype appeared many times. The rearrangement uses TRBV10-2 and TRBJ1-2; TRBD1 matches at 7 bases. Germline V lookup: CDR1 WSHSY, CDR2 SAAADI. Trimming cost V 4 bases and J 0 bases; bases outside gene matches: 5. The CDR3 consists of 15 residues. The CDR3 region is CASSVDTGANYGYTF. The CDR3 bases are TGCGCCAGCAGTGTTGATACAGGGGCTAACTATGGCTACACCTTC.